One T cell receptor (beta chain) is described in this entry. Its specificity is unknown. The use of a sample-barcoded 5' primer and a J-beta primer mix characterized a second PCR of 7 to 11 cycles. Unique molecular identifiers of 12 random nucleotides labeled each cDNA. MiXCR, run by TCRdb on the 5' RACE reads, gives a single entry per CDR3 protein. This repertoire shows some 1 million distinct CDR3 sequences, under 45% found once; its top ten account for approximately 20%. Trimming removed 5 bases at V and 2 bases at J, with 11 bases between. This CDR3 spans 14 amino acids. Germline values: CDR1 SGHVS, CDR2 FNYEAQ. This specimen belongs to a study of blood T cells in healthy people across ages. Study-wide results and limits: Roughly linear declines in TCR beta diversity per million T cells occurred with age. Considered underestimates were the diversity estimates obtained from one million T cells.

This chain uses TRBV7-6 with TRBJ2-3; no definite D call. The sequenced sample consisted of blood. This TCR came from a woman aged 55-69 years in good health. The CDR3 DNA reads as TGTGCCAGCAGCAAGATGGGGTCCACAGATACGCAGTATTTT. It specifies CASSKMGSTDTQYF. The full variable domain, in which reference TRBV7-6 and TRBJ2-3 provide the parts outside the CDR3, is GAGVSQSPRYKVTKRGQDVALRCDPISGHVSLYWYRQALGQGPEFLTYFNYEAQQDKSGLPNDRFSAERPEGSISTLTIQRTEQRDSAMYRCASSKMGSTDTQYFGPGTRLTVL.